Shown below are 26 T cell receptor beta chains from a single sample sequenced in a study of blood T cell repertoires in COVID-19. Libraries were prepared by immunoSEQ multiplex PCR; TCRdb keeps only in-frame clonotypes and omits some of them. The sample records 250,000 or so clones, just under 85% being singletons. Specimen: peripheral blood. The receptors stem from a woman aged 55-69 years with active or convalescent COVID-19.

The gene calls are TRBV24-1 and TRBJ1-4, with D uncertain. Trimming removed 4 bases from V and 8 bases from J, with 4 bases in between. Germline V gene sequence: CDR1 KGHDR, CDR2 SFDVKD. The CDR3 is 11 residues long. This chain's CDR3 is CATSDGEKLFF. The CDR3 coding sequence is TGTGCCACCAGTGACGGGGAAAAACTGTTTTTT.

This rearrangement joins TRBV25-1 to TRBJ1-4; TRBD1 is a possible D gene (5 bases). Germline values: CDR1 MGHDK, CDR2 SYGVNS. The CDR3 is 16 amino acids. The germline V and J ends were trimmed by 0 bases and 0 bases, with 8 bases remaining between them. The CDR3 coding sequence is TGTGCCAGCAGTGAATATCGACAGACAACTAATGAAAAACTGTTTTTT. Its translation is CASSEYRQTTNEKLFF.

The J gene is TRBJ1-3, the V gene TRBV6-1; the D gene is possibly TRBD1 (6 bases). Germline-derived CDR1 and CDR2 are MNHNS and SASEGT. The CDR3 consists of 16 residues. The V gene lost 2 bases and the J gene lost 4 bases, with 15 bases spanning the gap. The CDR3 DNA sequence: TGTGCCAGCAGTGAATCTGTGGGGGCGCCAGGAAACACCATATATTTT. It is translated as CASSESVGAPGNTIYF.

CDR3 sequence reads: CATLGLASTDTQYF. Here the CDR3 DNA reads TGTGCCACTTTGGGACTAGCGAGCACAGATACGCAGTATTTT. V is TRBV10-3 and J is TRBJ2-3, with 10 positions matching TRBD2. Germline CDR1 ENHRY, CDR2 SYGVKD. This CDR3 has 14 amino acids. Trimming took 10 bases from V and 0 from J; bases not matched to a gene: 4.

The V call is TRBV18, the J call TRBJ1-2; no clear D gene. CDR3 length equals 11 residues. Trimming stripped 4 bases from V and 6 bases from J, with 6 bases between. CDR1 and CDR2 (germline): KGHSH, LQKENI. As DNA, the CDR3 is TGTGCCAGCTCACAACGGGATGGCTACACCTTC. It yields the protein CASSQRDGYTF.

The chain combines TRBV20-1 with TRBJ2-5; 10 bases fit TRBD2. Germline V gene data show CDR1 as DFQATT and CDR2 as SNEGSKA (reference sequence). Germline trimming cut 3 bases from V and 7 bases from J; bases unmatched to any gene: 11. The CDR3 consists of 15 residues. CDR3 amino acids: CSASRLAGDLGTQYF. DNA of the CDR3: TGCAGTGCTAGTCGGCTAGCGGGGGACCTTGGGACCCAGTACTTC.

This chain joins TRBV19 and TRBJ2-1; 7 bases line up with TRBD1. The junction had 7 bases not matched to a gene; V was cut back by 5 bases and J by 6 bases. Germline-derived CDR1 and CDR2 are LNHDA and SQIVND (reference sequence). The CDR3 covers 14 residues. The CDR3 loop reads CASSEGDSFNEQFF. For the CDR3, the DNA is TGTGCCAGTAGTGAAGGGGACAGCTTCAATGAGCAGTTCTTC.

The rearrangement uses TRBV6-1 and TRBJ1-2; D remains unclear. The CDR3 extends over 14 amino acids. Germline assignment: CDR1 MNHNS and CDR2 SASEGT. V lost 1 base and J lost 1, with 7 bases in between. CDR3 region: CASSEGLFNYGYTF. DNA for the CDR3: TGTGCCAGCAGTGAAGGTCTGTTTAACTATGGCTACACCTTC.

V gene TRBV6-5 combines with J gene TRBJ2-6; D unclear. The CDR3 is 14 amino acids. Germline V gene sequence: CDR1 MNHEY, CDR2 SVGAGI. Trimming took off 4 bases at V and 2 bases at J, with 6 bases between the two ends. DNA for the CDR3: TGTGCCAGCAGTTCTCCAGCTGGGGCCAACGTCCTGACTTTC. Protein sequence: CASSSPAGANVLTF.

The CDR3 sequence: CASSVNPERLAGGVGELFF. CDR3 DNA: TGTGCCAGCAGCGTAAACCCCGAAAGACTAGCGGGAGGTGTTGGGGAGCTGTTTTTT. The V and J genes are TRBV9 and TRBJ2-2; 13 bases map to TRBD2. This CDR3 comprises 19 residues. With V trimmed by 1 base and J by 8 bases, 14 bases remained unmatched. Per the germline V gene, CDR1 is SGDLS and CDR2 is YYNGEE.

The chain employs TRBV29-1 and TRBJ2-5; 12 nucleotides match TRBD2. The CDR3 runs 13 residues. CDR1 is SQVTM, CDR2 ANQGSEA, per germline. The trim removed 8 bases at V and 2 bases at J, leaving 3 bases unmatched. The CDR3 DNA follows: TGCAGCATAGGGACTAGCGGGCAAGAGACCCAGTACTTC. The encoded protein is CSIGTSGQETQYF.

V and J are TRBV28 and TRBJ2-6; a possible D gene is TRBD1 (7 bases). The length of the CDR3 is 16 residues. Trimming removed 1 base from V and 4 bases from J, with 11 bases in between. Germline values: CDR1 MDHEN, CDR2 SYDVKM. CDR3: CASSLSGGQGANVLTF. In DNA, the CDR3 is TGTGCCAGCAGTTTATCAGGGGGGCAAGGGGCCAACGTCCTGACTTTC. The whole variable domain, filled in from reference TRBV28 and TRBJ2-6, reads DVKVTQSSRYLVKRTGEKVFLECVQDMDHENMFWYRQDPGLGLRLIYFSYDVKMKEKGDIPEGYSVSREKKERFSLILESASTNQTSMYLCASSLSGGQGANVLTFGAGSRLTVL.

J is TRBJ2-7 and V is TRBV2; 12 nucleotides line up with TRBD2. V lost 8 bases to trimming and J lost 2 bases; unmatched junction nucleotides: 10. The CDR3 covers 16 residues. Germline CDR1 is SNHLY and CDR2 is FYNNEI. The CDR3 protein is CASGGTSGLPPYEQYF. CDR3 DNA sequence: TGTGCCAGCGGGGGGACTAGCGGGCTTCCCCCCTACGAGCAGTACTTC.

The CDR3: CASSLLAGGAQDTQYF. The CDR3 DNA follows: TGTGCCAGTAGTCTACTAGCGGGGGGGGCACAAGATACGCAGTATTTT. This sequence joins TRBV19 and TRBJ2-3; 13 nucleotides agree with TRBD2. The CDR3 runs 16 residues. Germline CDR1 and CDR2: LNHDA and SQIVND (reference sequence). V dropped 5 bases and J dropped 5; count of bases not matched to a gene: 7.

There are a few counts of this clone. The V gene is TRBV28, the J gene TRBJ1-2; D unclear. Germline V gives CDR1 MDHEN, CDR2 SYDVKM. V was clipped by 2 bases and J by 4 bases, with 8 bases between them. CDR3 length: 13 residues. CDR3 sequence: CASSLAGIYGYTF. The CDR3 nucleotides are TGTGCCAGCAGTTTAGCGGGGATCTATGGCTACACCTTC.

The rearrangement joins TRBV18 to TRBJ2-2; no firm D call. Trimming pared 3 bases from V and 4 bases from J, leaving 9 bases between. Per germline, CDR1 KGHSH and CDR2 LQKENI. This CDR3 comprises 14 residues. CDR3 DNA: TGTGCCAGCTCACCGTACAGTGCCACCGGGGAGCTGTTTTTT. It encodes CASSPYSATGELFF.

The V call is TRBV7-9, the J call TRBJ2-1; no firm D call. The V end lost 1 base, the J end lost 0 bases, and 10 bases lay between the germline ends. The CDR3 runs 16 residues. The germline V gene has CDR1 SEHNR and CDR2 FQNEAQ (reference sequence). CDR3 bases: TGTGCCAGCAGCTTAGTGGCGGTAAGCTCCTACAATGAGCAGTTCTTC. It encodes CASSLVAVSSYNEQFF.

CDR3 region: CASSDRAYNEQFF. The CDR3 DNA reads as TGTGCCAGCAGCGACAGGGCCTACAATGAGCAGTTCTTC. V and J are TRBV12-3 or TRBV12-4 and TRBJ2-1; TRBD1 aligns across 7 bases. V dropped 6 bases and J dropped 2; count of bases not matched to a gene: 1. The CDR3 is made up of 13 amino acids.

The rearrangement joins TRBV19 to TRBJ1-2; TRBD1 matches at 9 bases. With 3 bases clipped from V and 2 bases from J, the junction kept 7 bases outside the gene matches. The germline V gene has CDR1 LNHDA and CDR2 SQIVND (reference sequence). The CDR3 has 16 residues. The CDR3 here is CASSMVTGGLNYGYTF. The CDR3 nucleotides read TGTGCCAGTAGTATGGTGACAGGGGGATTGAACTATGGCTACACCTTC.

The chain joins TRBV2 to TRBJ1-1; tentative D call: TRBD1 (6 bases). The CDR3 has 14 residues. Trimming stripped 3 bases from V and 7 bases from J, with 15 bases between. Germline-derived CDR1 and CDR2 are SNHLY and FYNNEI. DNA for the CDR3: TGTGCCAGCAGTGAGGGGGCAAGGGGTAATGAAGCTTTCTTT. Protein: CASSEGARGNEAFF.

This clone was counted many times. The V and J genes are TRBV2 and TRBJ2-7; 15 positions match TRBD2. Germline lookup yields CDR1 SNHLY and CDR2 FYNNEI. Trimming at V came to 6 bases and at J to 5 bases, leaving 8 bases not matched to a gene. The CDR3 totals 16 residues. CDR3 bases: TGTGCCAGCAGGCCGGGACTAGCGGGAGGTCGAAACGAGCAGTACTTC. Its translation: CASRPGLAGGRNEQYF.

A remark on this clone: This sample includes further DNA sequences coding for the same CDR3. The chain uses TRBV7-8 and TRBJ2-1; no clear D. Germline CDR1 SGHVS, CDR2 FQNEAQ. The CDR3 has 15 residues. V was pared by 1 base and J by 0 bases, with 7 bases between. DNA for the CDR3: TGTGCCAGCAGCTTAGGTTCCGGCTCCTACAATGAGCAGTTCTTC. Translating it yields CASSLGSGSYNEQFF.

The chain employs TRBV12-3 or TRBV12-4 and TRBJ1-4; D gene ambiguous. This CDR3 comprises 12 residues. The germline V and J ends were trimmed by 6 bases and 8 bases, with 10 bases remaining between them. CDR3 DNA: TGTGCCAGCAGCCATCATCGGGAAAAACTGTTTTTT. As protein: CASSHHREKLFF.

The chain has TRBV4-1 and TRBJ2-2; TRBD1 matches 7 bases. With V trimmed by 9 bases and J by 7 bases, 8 bases remained unmatched. Per the germline V gene, CDR1 is MGHRA and CDR2 is YSYEKL. The CDR3 is 13 amino acids. In DNA form, the CDR3 reads TGCGCCAGTACGACAGGGTGGAGCGGGGAGCTGTTTTTT. Protein product: CASTTGWSGELFF.

The chain has TRBV18 and TRBJ2-1, with TRBD2 matching 8 bases. Germline loops: CDR1 KGHSH, CDR2 LQKENI. Germline trimming cut 2 bases from V and 3 bases from J; bases unmatched to any gene: 3. The CDR3 length is 15 residues. The CDR3 bases are TGTGCCAGCTCACCAAGCGGGAGCCTCTACAATGAGCAGTTCTTC. Residues: CASSPSGSLYNEQFF.

The genes are TRBV6-2 or TRBV6-3 and TRBJ1-2, with D maybe TRBD1 (5 bases). V was shortened by 0 bases and J by 6 bases, with 26 bases between the two germline ends. The CDR3 spans 19 residues. CDR1 and CDR2 from the germline V gene are MNHEY and SVGEGT. CDR3 bases: TGTGCCAGCAGTTACTCGATTCCCCGGCCCGGCGGGGGGGGAGATGGCTACACCTTC. Translated: CASSYSIPRPGGGGDGYTF.